The present entry profiles one T cell receptor beta chain with its context. As processed by the authors: It was from reference gene primer amplification that nucleated cell counts were estimated. Measured with immunoSEQ multiplex PCR; TCRdb has only the in-frame clones, and not every one. The V and J calls and clone size come from that table; D and trimming were worked out from the DNA. The sample consists of 50,000 to 75,000 clones, 65% to 90% of them appearing once. J gave up 8 bases and V 5 bases, and 11 bases lay outside the gene matches. Germline loops: CDR1 SNHLY, CDR2 FYNNEI. CDR3 length equals 16 residues. This sample is drawn from a study of blood T cell repertoires in COVID-19. On the study more broadly: Researchers got acute and convalescent COVID-19 samples from the United States, Italy and Spain.

The sequence derives from a woman older than 75 with active or convalescent COVID-19. The chain employs TRBV2 and TRBJ2-4; 11 bases are shared with TRBD2. Sequencing was done on a sample of peripheral blood. The CDR3 region is CASSLRVSGGADIQYF. The CDR3 DNA is TGTGCCAGCAGTTTGAGGGTTAGCGGGGGGGCGGACATTCAGTACTTC.